This TCR beta chain was retrieved from a study of T cell changes during pregnancy in multiple sclerosis. Assay used: immunoSEQ multiplex PCR; TCRdb lists only in-frame clones, some missing. The profile shows around 100,000 clones, about 92% of them singletons. V dropped 4 bases and J dropped 4; count of bases not matched to a gene: 3. The germline gives CDR1 SGHTA, CDR2 FQGNSA. This CDR3 is 15 amino acids long. The receptor was derived from a female donor with multiple sclerosis, enrolled in a pregnancy study. The chain employs TRBV7-2 and TRBJ2-5; 13 nucleotides match TRBD2. Sample: peripheral blood, taken in the second trimester of pregnancy. CDR3 protein: CASSSGLAGAETQYF. CDR3 coding DNA: TGTGCCAGCAGCTCTGGACTAGCGGGAGCAGAGACCCAGTACTTC.